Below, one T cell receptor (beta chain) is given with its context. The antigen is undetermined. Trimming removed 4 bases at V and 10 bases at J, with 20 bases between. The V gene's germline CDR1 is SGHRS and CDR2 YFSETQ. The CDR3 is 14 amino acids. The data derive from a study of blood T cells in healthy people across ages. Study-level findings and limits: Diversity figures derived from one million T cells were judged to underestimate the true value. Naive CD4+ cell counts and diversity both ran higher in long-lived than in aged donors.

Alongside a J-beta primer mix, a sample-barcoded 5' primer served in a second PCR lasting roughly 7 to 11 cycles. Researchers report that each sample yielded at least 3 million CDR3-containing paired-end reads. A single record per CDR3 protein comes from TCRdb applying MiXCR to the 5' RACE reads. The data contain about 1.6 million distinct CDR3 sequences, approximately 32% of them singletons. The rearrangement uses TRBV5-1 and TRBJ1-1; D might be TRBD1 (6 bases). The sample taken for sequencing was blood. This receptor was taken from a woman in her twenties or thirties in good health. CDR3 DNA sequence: TGCGCCAGCAGCGCTAACCGGGACAAGCCAGGAGCTTTCTTT. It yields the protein CASSANRDKPGAFF.